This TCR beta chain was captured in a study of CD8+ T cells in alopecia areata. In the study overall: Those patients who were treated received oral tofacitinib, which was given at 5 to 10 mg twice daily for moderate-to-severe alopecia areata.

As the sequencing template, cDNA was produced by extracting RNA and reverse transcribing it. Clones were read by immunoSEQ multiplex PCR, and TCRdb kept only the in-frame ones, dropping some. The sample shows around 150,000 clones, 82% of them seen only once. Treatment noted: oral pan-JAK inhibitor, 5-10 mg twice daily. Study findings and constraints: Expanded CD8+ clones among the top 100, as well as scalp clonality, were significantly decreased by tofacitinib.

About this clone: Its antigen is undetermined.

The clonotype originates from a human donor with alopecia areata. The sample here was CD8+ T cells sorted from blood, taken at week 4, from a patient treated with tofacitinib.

The CDR3 nucleotides read TGCGCCAGCAGCCCCTACCCTAGCGGGGGTTCCTCCTACGAGCAGTACTTC. Protein: CASSPYPSGGSSYEQYF. The V call is TRBV4-1, the J call TRBJ2-7, with 10 bases that match TRBD2. Per germline, CDR1 MGHRA and CDR2 YSYEKL. The CDR3 runs to 17 residues. Trimming cost V 4 bases and J 0 bases; bases outside gene matches: 9.